This T cell receptor (beta chain) was identified in a study of T cells in Graves' hyperthyroidism and ophthalmopathy. Over 18 months, lack of ophthalmopathy progression marked Graves' hyperthyroidism as stable. Diagnoses used clinical symptoms, serum thyroxine and TRAb, thyroid ultrasound and orbital computed tomography. More than 8 ml fresh peripheral blood yielded the PBMCs. Germline CDR1 is SGDLS and CDR2 is YYNGEE. The CDR3 loop spans 12 amino acids. The ends were cut back, 0 bases at V and 9 bases at J, with 9 bases in the middle. Amplified regions were TCR beta CDR3 sequences from RNA transcripts. HTBI primers drove first-round RT-PCR of the TCR CDR3. From the multiplex PCR reads, TCRdb called clonotypes with MiXCR, one entry per CDR3 protein. In the table there are about 400,000 distinct CDR3 sequences, under 15% of which are singletons.

This receptor was identified in a woman aged 25-40 years with Graves' hyperthyroidism. This chain connects TRBV9 to TRBJ2-5; D is unclear. The sequencing input was blood. CDR3: CASSVGTRAQYF. The CDR3 coding sequence is TGTGCCAGCAGCGTAGGAACCCGAGCCCAGTACTTC.